A single T cell receptor beta chain is shown here with its context. There are 14 residues in the CDR3. The germline V and J ends were trimmed by 1 base and 4 bases, with 11 bases remaining between them. Germline V gene data show CDR1 as SGDLS and CDR2 as YYNGEE. The sample comes from a study of blood T cell repertoires in COVID-19. Generated by immunoSEQ multiplex PCR, the TCRdb table keeps only in-frame clones and is missing some. Here the sample spans about 12,000 clones, roughly four fifths being singletons. The V gene is TRBV9, the J gene TRBJ1-2; D may be TRBD1 (5 bases). The material sequenced was peripheral blood. This TCR came from a woman in her sixties with acute or convalescent COVID-19. This CDR3 reads CASSVLTVPYGYTF. For the CDR3, the DNA is TGTGCCAGCAGCGTACTGACAGTGCCCTATGGCTACACCTTC. Combining the CDR3 with reference TRBV9 and TRBJ1-2 gives the whole variable domain DSGVTQTPKHLITATGQRVTLRCSPRSGDLSVYWYQQSLDQGLQFLIQYYNGEERAKGNILERFSAQQFPDLHSELNLSSLELGDSALYFCASSVLTVPYGYTFGSGTRLTVV.